The 11 T cell receptor beta chains below all came from one sample that was sequenced in a study of OX40 agonist ivuxolimab in advanced cancers. Data came from immunoSEQ multiplex PCR; TCRdb stores just in-frame clones and leaves some out. The profile covers some 86,000 clones, with roughly 85% appearing a single time and 1.4% to 1.5% taken by the ten largest. Sample: CD4+ or CD8+ T cells sorted from blood, taken in a trial of the OX40 agonist ivuxolimab. These TCRs come from an adult with an advanced solid tumor such as melanoma, head and neck, liver or kidney cancer.

The genes are TRBV10-3 and TRBJ2-3; D is perhaps TRBD1 (5 bases). In germline, CDR1 is ENHRY, CDR2 SYGVKD. V dropped 6 bases and J dropped 3 bases, with 13 bases sitting between them. The CDR3 is 14 residues long. As DNA, the CDR3 is TGTGCCATCAGACAGGATGATGCGACAGATACGCAGTATTTT. Translating gives CAIRQDDATDTQYF.

V usage is TRBV6-4 and J usage is TRBJ2-7; D is possibly TRBD1 or TRBD2 (5 bases each). Trimming shortened V by 7 bases and J by 0 bases, and 13 bases separated the two germline ends. There are 14 residues in the CDR3. Germline CDR1 and CDR2: MRHNA and SNTAGT. Here the CDR3 DNA reads TGTGCCAGCAACCGGGACGGGCGCTCCTACGAGCAGTACTTC. Translated, it gives CASNRDGRSYEQYF.

The J gene is TRBJ2-1, the V gene TRBV7-3, with 10 bases matching TRBD2. The ends lost 5 bases at V and 8 bases at J; junction bases unmatched: 6. The CDR3 loop spans 14 amino acids. Germline V gene lookup returns CDR1 SGHTA and CDR2 FQGTGA. CDR3 sequence reads: CASSLAGVFDEQFF. Here the CDR3 DNA reads TGTGCCAGCAGCCTAGCGGGAGTTTTTGATGAGCAGTTCTTC.

V usage is TRBV5-6 and J usage is TRBJ2-1; 12 bases are shared with TRBD2. With 1 base clipped from V and 2 bases from J, the junction kept 7 bases outside the gene matches. The germline V gene has CDR1 SGHDT and CDR2 YYEEEE. This CDR3 is 18 amino acids long. CDR3 DNA: TGTGCCAGCAGCTTGCCTGGGACTAGCGGGTCTCCCTACAATGAGCAGTTCTTC. Translation gives CASSLPGTSGSPYNEQFF.

This rearrangement joins TRBV7-2 to TRBJ2-7; D may be TRBD1 (6 bases). CDR1 is SGHTA and CDR2 is FQGNSA in the germline V gene. The V end was cut by 2 bases, the J end by 0 bases, with 17 bases between. The CDR3 sequence is 17 residues long. CDR3 amino acids: CASSLFSGTPTSYEQYF. The CDR3, as DNA: TGTGCCAGCAGCTTATTTTCCGGGACACCGACCTCCTACGAGCAGTACTTC.

The V gene is TRBV4-2, the J gene TRBJ2-7; 8 bases are a match to TRBD1. The CDR3 is 15 amino acids. V shed 1 base and J 3 bases; nucleotides not matched to a gene: 5. Per germline, CDR1 LGHNA and CDR2 YNFKEQ. The CDR3 region is CASSQGQGALYEQYF. CDR3 DNA sequence: TGTGCCAGCAGCCAAGGGCAGGGGGCTCTCTACGAGCAGTACTTC.

As DNA, the CDR3 is TGTGCCAGCAGCTTAGGGACAGGGCTTTCCTACGAGCAGTACTTC. Amino acid sequence: CASSLGTGLSYEQYF. The chain recombines TRBV7-6 with TRBJ2-7, with 8 bases identical to TRBD1. CDR1 SGHVS and CDR2 FNYEAQ come from the germline V gene. The junction had 3 bases not matched to a gene; V was cut back by 1 base and J by 1 base. This CDR3 has 15 amino acids.

This clone was seen more than once but under ten times. Other DNA sequences in the sample encode the same CDR3. The gene calls are TRBV9 and TRBJ1-1; D ambiguous. This CDR3 is 12 amino acids long. CDR1 is SGDLS and CDR2 is YYNGEE in the germline V gene. Trimming stripped 0 bases from V and 2 bases from J, with 2 bases between. The DNA for the CDR3 is TGTGCCAGCAGCGTAGTTAACACTGAAGCTTTCTTT. Translated, it gives CASSVVNTEAFF.

The V gene is TRBV7-9, the J gene TRBJ2-7; 9 bases agree with TRBD1. From germline, CDR1 is SEHNR and CDR2 FQNEAQ (reference sequence). The CDR3 extends over 15 amino acids. Trimming at V came to 4 bases and at J to 5 bases, leaving 9 bases not matched to a gene. For the CDR3, the DNA is TGTGCCAGCAGCTGGGGACAGGGATTGTCGGACGAGCAGTACTTC. Residues: CASSWGQGLSDEQYF.

This clone was seen more than once but under ten times. The rearrangement joins TRBV18 to TRBJ2-4, with 8 bases aligning to TRBD1. V shed 6 bases, J shed 7 bases, and the junction held 5 bases outside the gene matches. Germline assignment: CDR1 KGHSH and CDR2 LQKENI. CDR3 size: 13 residues. CDR3 sequence: CASSQGQVNIQYF. The CDR3 DNA reads as TGTGCCAGCTCGCAGGGACAGGTGAACATTCAGTACTTC.

V gene TRBV21-1 combines with J gene TRBJ1-5. TRBV21-1 is a known pseudogene. CDR3 size: 10 residues. CDR3 loop: CASSRQPQHF. The DNA of the CDR3 is TGTGCCAGCAGCAGACAGCCCCAGCATTTT.